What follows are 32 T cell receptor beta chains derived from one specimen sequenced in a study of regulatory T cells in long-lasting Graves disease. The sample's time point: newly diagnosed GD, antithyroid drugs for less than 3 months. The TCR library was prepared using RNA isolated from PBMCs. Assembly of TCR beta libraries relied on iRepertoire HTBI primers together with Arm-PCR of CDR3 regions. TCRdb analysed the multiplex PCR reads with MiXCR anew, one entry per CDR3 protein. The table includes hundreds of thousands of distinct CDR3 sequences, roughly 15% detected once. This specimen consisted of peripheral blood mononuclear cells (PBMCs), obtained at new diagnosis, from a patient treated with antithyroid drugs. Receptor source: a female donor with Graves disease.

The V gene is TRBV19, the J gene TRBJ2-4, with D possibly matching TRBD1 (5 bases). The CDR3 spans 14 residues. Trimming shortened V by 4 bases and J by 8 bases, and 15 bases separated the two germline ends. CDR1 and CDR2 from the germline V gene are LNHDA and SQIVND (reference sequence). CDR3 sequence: CASSTEGDRDIQYF. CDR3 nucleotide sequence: TGTGCCAGTAGTACCGAAGGGGATCGGGACATTCAGTACTTC.

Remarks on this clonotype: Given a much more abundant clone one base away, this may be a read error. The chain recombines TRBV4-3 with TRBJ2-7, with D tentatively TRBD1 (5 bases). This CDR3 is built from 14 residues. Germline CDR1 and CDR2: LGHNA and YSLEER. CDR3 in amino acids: CTSSQEWGPYEQYF. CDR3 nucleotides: TGCACCAGCAGCCAAGAATGGGGCCCCTACGAGCAGTACTTC.

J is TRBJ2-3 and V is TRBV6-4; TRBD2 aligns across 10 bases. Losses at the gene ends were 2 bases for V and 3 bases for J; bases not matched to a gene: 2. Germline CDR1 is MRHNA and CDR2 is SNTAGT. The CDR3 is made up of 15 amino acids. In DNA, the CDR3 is TGTGCCAGCAGTGACCTAGCGGGAGAAACAGATACGCAGTATTTT. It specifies CASSDLAGETDTQYF.

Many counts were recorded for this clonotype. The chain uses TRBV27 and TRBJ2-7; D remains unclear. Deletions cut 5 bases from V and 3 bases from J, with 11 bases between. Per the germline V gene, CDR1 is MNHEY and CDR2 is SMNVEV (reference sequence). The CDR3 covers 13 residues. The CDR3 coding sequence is TGTGCCAGCAGTCGCGGCCGATTCTACGAGCAGTACTTC. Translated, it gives CASSRGRFYEQYF.

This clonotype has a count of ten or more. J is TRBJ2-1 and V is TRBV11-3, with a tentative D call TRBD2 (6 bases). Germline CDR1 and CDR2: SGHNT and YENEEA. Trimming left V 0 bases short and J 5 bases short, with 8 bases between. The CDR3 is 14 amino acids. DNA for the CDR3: TGTGCCAGCAGCTTAGACGGGAGAAACAATGAGCAGTTCTTC. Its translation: CASSLDGRNNEQFF.

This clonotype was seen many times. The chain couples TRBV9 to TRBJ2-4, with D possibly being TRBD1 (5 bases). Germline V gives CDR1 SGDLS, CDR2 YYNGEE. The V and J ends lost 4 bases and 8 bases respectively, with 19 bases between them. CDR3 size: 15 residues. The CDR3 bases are TGTGCCAGCAGCCTTGAAGGGGCGGTGGGTGACATTCAGTACTTC. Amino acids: CASSLEGAVGDIQYF.

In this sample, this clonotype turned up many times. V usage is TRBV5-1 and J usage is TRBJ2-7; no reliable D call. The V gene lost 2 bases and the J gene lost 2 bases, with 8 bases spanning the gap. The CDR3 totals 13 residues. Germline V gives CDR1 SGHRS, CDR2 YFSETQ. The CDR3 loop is CASSFRHAYEQYF. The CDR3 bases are TGCGCCAGCAGCTTCCGGCATGCCTACGAGCAGTACTTC.

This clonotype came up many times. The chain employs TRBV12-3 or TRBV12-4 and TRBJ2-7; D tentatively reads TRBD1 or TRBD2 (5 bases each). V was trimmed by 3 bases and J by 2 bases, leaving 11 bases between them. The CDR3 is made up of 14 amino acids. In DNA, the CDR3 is TGTGCCAGCAGTTTCCGGGACCTAACCTACGAGCAGTACTTC. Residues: CASSFRDLTYEQYF.

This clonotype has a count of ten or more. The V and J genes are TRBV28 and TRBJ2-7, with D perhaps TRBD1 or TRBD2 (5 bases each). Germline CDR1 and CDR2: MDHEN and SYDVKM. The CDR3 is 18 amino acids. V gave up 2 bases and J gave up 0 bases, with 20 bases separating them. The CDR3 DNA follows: TGTGCCAGCAGTTTAGAATTACATGTGAGGGGTCTCTCCTACGAGCAGTACTTC. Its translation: CASSLELHVRGLSYEQYF.

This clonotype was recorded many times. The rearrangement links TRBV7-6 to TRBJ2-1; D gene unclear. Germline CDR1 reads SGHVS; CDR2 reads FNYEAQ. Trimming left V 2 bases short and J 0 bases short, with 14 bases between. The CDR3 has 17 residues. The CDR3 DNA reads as TGTGCCAGCAGCTTATACCAGGACCATACCTCCTACAATGAGCAGTTCTTC. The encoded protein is CASSLYQDHTSYNEQFF.

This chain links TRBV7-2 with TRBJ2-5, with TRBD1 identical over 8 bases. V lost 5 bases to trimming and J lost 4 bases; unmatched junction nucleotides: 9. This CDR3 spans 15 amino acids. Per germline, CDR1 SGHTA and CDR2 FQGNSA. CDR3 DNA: TGTGCCAGCAGCCCCTCGGACAGGGTGGGAGAGACCCAGTACTTC. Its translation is CASSPSDRVGETQYF.

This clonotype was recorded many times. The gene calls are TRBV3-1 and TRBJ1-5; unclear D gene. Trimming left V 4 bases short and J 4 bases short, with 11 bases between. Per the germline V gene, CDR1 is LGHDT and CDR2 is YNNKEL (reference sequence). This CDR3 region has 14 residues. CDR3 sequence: CASSLARTNQPQHF. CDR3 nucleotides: TGTGCCAGCAGCCTCGCTCGCACGAATCAGCCCCAGCATTTT.

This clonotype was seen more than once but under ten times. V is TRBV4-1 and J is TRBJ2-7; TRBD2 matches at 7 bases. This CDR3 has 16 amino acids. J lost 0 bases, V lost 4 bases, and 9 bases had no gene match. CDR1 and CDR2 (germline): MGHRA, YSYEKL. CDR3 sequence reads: CASSLLSGVVSYEQYF. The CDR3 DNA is TGCGCCAGCAGCCTCTTGAGCGGGGTGGTCTCCTACGAGCAGTACTTC.

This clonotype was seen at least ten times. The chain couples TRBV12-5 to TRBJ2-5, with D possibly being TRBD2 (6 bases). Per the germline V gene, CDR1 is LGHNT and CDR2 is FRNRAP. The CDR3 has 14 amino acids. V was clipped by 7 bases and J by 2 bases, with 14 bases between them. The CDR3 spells CASVRRDFQETQYF. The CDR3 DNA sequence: TGTGCTAGTGTGCGTCGGGACTTTCAAGAGACCCAGTACTTC.

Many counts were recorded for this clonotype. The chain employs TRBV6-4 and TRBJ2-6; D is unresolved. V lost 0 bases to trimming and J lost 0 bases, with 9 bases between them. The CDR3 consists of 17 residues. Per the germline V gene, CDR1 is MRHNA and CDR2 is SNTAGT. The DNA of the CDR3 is TGTGCCAGCAGTGACTCAGGGTCGGGCTCTGGGGCCAACGTCCTGACTTTC. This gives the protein CASSDSGSGSGANVLTF.

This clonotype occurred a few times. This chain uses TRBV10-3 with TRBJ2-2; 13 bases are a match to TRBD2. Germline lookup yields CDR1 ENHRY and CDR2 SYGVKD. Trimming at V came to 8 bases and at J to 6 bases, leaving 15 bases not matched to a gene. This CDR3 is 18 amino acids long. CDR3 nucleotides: TGTGCCATCCGAGCCGGGACTAGCGGGATAGTGGCCTCCGGGGAGCTGTTTTTT. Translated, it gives CAIRAGTSGIVASGELFF.

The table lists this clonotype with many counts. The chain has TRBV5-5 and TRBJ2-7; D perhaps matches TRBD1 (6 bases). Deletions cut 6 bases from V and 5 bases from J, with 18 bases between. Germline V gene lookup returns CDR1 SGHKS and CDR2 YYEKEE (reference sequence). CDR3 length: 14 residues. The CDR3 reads CASTPPNRVHEQYF. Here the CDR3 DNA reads TGTGCCAGCACCCCCCCAAACAGGGTCCACGAGCAGTACTTC.

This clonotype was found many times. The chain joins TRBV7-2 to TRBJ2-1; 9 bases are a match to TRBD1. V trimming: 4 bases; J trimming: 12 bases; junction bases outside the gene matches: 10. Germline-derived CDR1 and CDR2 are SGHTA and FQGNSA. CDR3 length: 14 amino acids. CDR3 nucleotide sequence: TGTGCCAGCAGCTCCACGGGACAGGGTTTTGTGCAGTTCTTC. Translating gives CASSSTGQGFVQFF. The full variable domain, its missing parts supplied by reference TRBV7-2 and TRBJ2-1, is GAGVSQSPSNKVTEKGKDVELRCDPISGHTALYWYRQSLGQGLEFLIYFQGNSAPDKSGLPSDRFSAERTGGSVSTLTIQRTQQEDSAVYLCASSSTGQGFVQFFGPGTRLTVL.

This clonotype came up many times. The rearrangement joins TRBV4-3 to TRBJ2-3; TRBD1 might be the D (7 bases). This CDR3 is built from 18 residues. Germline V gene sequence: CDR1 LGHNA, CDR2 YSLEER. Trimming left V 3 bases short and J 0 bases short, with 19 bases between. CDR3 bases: TGCGCCAGCAGCCACCGACTACAGGGGACTGCTAGCACAGATACGCAGTATTTT. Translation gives CASSHRLQGTASTDTQYF.

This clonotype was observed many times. CDR3 nucleotide sequence: TGTGCCAGCAGCTGGCCAAACGACAGGGATTCCTACGAGCAGTACTTC. Amino acids: CASSWPNDRDSYEQYF. The J gene is TRBJ2-7, the V gene TRBV7-9; TRBD1 aligns across 7 bases. Trimming removed 4 bases from V and 1 base from J; junction bases left unmatched: 10. The germline gives CDR1 SEHNR, CDR2 FQNEAQ (reference sequence). CDR3 length: 16 residues.

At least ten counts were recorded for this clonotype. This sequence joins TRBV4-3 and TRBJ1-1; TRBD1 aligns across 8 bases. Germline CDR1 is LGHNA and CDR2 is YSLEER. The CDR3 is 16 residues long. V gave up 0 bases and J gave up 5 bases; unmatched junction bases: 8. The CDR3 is CASSQDPGRGQTEAFF. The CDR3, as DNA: TGCGCCAGCAGCCAAGATCCTGGCAGGGGGCAGACTGAAGCTTTCTTT.

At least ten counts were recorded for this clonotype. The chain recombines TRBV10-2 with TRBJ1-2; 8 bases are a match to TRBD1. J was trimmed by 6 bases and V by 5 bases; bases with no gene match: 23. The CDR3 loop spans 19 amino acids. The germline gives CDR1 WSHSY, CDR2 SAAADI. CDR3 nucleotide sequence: TGCGCCAGCAGTCTCGGTTTTACAGGGGGAATTGGAGGCGAGGATGGCTACACCTTC. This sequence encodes CASSLGFTGGIGGEDGYTF.

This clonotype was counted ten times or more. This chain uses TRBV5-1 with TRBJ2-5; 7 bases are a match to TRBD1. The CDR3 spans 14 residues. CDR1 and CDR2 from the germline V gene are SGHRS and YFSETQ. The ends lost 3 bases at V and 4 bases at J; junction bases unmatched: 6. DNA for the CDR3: TGCGCCAGCAGCTCCGGACAGGAGGTAGAGACCCAGTACTTC. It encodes CASSSGQEVETQYF.

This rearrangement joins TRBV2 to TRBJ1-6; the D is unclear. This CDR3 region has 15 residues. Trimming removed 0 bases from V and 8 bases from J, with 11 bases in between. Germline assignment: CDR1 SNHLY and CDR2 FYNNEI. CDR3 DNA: TGTGCCAGCAGTGAAGCAGAGGATTTTGATTCACCCCTCCACTTT. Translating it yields CASSEAEDFDSPLHF.

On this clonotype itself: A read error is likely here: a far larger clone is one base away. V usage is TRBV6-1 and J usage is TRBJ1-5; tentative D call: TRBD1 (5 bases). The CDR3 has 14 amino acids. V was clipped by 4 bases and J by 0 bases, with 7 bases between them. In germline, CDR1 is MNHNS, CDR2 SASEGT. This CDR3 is CASSGQYSNQPQHF. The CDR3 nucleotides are TGTGCCAGCAGTGGACAGTATAGCAATCAGCCCCAGCATTTT.

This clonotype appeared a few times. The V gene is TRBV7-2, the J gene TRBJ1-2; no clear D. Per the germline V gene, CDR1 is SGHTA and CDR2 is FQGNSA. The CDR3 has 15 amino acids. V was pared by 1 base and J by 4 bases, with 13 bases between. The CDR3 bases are TGTGCCAGCAGCTTAGTTCCGGGGTTACTCTATGGCTACACCTTC. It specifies CASSLVPGLLYGYTF.

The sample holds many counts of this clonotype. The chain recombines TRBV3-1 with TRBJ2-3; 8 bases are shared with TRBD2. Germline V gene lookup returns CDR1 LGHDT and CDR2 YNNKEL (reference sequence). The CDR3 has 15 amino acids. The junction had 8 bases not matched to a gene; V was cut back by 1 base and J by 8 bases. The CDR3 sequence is CASSQGGTRIGTQYF. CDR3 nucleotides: TGTGCCAGCAGCCAAGGGGGGACTAGAATCGGTACGCAGTATTTT.

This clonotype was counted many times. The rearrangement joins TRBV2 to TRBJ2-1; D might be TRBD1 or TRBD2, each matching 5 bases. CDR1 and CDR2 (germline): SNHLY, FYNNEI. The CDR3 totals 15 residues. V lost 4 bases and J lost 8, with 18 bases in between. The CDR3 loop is CASSVARLLGDEQFF. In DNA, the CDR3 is TGTGCCAGCAGTGTGGCTAGATTGCTGGGGGATGAGCAGTTCTTC. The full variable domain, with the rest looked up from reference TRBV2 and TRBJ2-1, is EPEVTQTPSHQVTQMGQEVILRCVPISNHLYFYWYRQILGQKVEFLVSFYNNEISEKSEIFDDQFSVERPDGSNFTLKIRSTKLEDSAMYFCASSVARLLGDEQFFGPGTRLTVL.

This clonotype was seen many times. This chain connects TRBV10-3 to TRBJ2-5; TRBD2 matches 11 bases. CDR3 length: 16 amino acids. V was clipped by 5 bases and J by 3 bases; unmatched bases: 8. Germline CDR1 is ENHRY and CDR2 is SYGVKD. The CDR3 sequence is CAISSTTSGTKETQYF. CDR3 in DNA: TGTGCCATCAGTTCCACGACTAGCGGGACAAAAGAGACCCAGTACTTC.

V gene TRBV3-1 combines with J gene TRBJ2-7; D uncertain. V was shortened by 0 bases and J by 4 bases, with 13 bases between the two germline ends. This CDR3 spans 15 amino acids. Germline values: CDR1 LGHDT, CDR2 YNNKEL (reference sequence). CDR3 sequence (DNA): TGTGCCAGCAGCCAAGACAGGACGAGTGTTTACGAGCAGTACTTC. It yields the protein CASSQDRTSVYEQYF.

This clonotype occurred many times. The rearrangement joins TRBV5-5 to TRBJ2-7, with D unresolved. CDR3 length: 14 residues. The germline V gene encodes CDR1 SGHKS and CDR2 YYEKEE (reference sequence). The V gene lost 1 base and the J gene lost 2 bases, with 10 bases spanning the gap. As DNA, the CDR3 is TGTGCCAGCAGCTTGACGTGGCGCGCCTACGAGCAGTACTTC. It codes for CASSLTWRAYEQYF. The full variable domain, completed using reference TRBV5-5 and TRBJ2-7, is DAGVTQSPTHLIKTRGQQVTLRCSPISGHKSVSWYQQVLGQGPQFIFQYYEKEERGRGNFPDRFSARQFPNYSSELNVNALLLGDSALYLCASSLTWRAYEQYFGPGTRLTVT.

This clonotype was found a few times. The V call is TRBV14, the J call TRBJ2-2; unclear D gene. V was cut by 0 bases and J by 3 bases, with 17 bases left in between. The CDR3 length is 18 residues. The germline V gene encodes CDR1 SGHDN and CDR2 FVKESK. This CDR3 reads CASSQDWQVAIDTGELFF. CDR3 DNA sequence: TGTGCCAGCAGCCAAGACTGGCAGGTGGCAATAGACACCGGGGAGCTGTTTTTT. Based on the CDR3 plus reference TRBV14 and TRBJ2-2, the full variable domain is EAGVTQFPSHSVIEKGQTVTLRCDPISGHDNLYWYRRVMGKEIKFLLHFVKESKQDESGMPNNRFLAERTGGTYSTLKVQPAELEDSGVYFCASSQDWQVAIDTGELFFGEGSRLTVL.